One TCR beta chain is described in this entry. Assay: immunoSEQ multiplex PCR; the TCRdb copy retains only in-frame clones and omits some. The top ten hold 3% to 4.5% of the sample, which has 95,000 to 130,000 clones, over 75% seen once. J was trimmed by 2 bases and V by 0 bases; bases with no gene match: 2. CDR1 SGHNT and CDR2 YYREEE come from the germline V gene (reference sequence). This CDR3 comprises 16 residues. The data stem from a study of T cell responses to AZD1222 COVID-19 vaccine. V is TRBV5-4 and J is TRBJ1-3; 10 bases match TRBD1. This clonotype was sampled from an adult in good health. This specimen consisted of peripheral blood, obtained on day 0 of MenACWY control vaccination. Written as DNA, the CDR3 is TGTGCCAGCAGCTTGGCCGGGACAGGGGCTGGAAACACCATATATTTT. Translating gives CASSLAGTGAGNTIYF.